The 28 T cell receptor beta chains reported below all come from one sample, sequenced in a study of early T cells in non-severe SARS-CoV-2 infection. TCRdb reanalysed the 5' RACE reads using MiXCR and keeps one entry per CDR3 protein. The profile shows 90,000 to 130,000 distinct CDR3 sequences, 12% of them singletons. Sequencing input: whole blood. These receptor sequences come from an adult who was a healthcare worker with PCR-confirmed SARS-CoV-2 infection or an uninfected control (not recorded which).

The CDR3 nucleotides are TGTGCCAGCAGCGCCGCTGGAGGGCCGAACACTGAAGCTTTCTTT. Translated, it gives CASSAAGGPNTEAFF. The chain links TRBV11-3 to TRBJ1-1, with D uncertain. V was pared by 5 bases and J by 1 base, with 14 bases between. Germline V lookup: CDR1 SGHNT, CDR2 YENEEA. CDR3 length equals 15 residues.

In this sample, this clonotype turned up a few times. The CDR3 bases are TGCAGTGCTAGAGATTGGGCTAGCGGCTACAATGAGCAGTTCTTC. Translation: CSARDWASGYNEQFF. The chain employs TRBV20-1 and TRBJ2-1; 7 bases fit TRBD2. Germline values: CDR1 DFQATT, CDR2 SNEGSKA (reference sequence). V dropped 0 bases and J dropped 3; count of bases not matched to a gene: 5. The length of the CDR3 is 15 residues.

This clonotype appeared many times. V is TRBV5-5 and J is TRBJ2-7; TRBD2 might be the D (6 bases). Trimming took off 3 bases at V and 2 bases at J, with 15 bases between the two ends. This CDR3 comprises 15 residues. Germline CDR1 and CDR2: SGHKS and YYEKEE (reference sequence). CDR3 residues: CASSWWRDGPYEQYF. As DNA, the CDR3 is TGTGCCAGCAGCTGGTGGAGGGACGGACCCTACGAGCAGTACTTC.

This clonotype occurred a few times. The chain couples TRBV10-2 to TRBJ2-5; TRBD2 agrees at 10 bases. This CDR3 region has 13 residues. CDR1 and CDR2 (germline): WSHSY, SAAADI. Trimming at V came to 3 bases and at J to 6 bases, leaving 1 base not matched to a gene. The CDR3 region has the DNA TGCGCCAGCAGTGAACTAGCGGGGCAGACCCAGTACTTC. This codes for CASSELAGQTQYF.

Many counts were recorded for this clonotype. The chain has TRBV20-1 and TRBJ2-6; D is possibly TRBD1 or TRBD2 (5 bases each). Trimming removed 3 bases from V and 2 bases from J, with 5 bases in between. The CDR3 runs 13 residues. The germline CDR1 and CDR2 sequences are DFQATT and SNEGSKA (reference sequence). CDR3: CSARGAGANVLTF. Written as DNA, the CDR3 is TGCAGTGCTAGGGGGGCTGGGGCCAACGTCCTGACTTTC.

The rearrangement uses TRBV15 and TRBJ2-2; 13 nucleotides align to TRBD2. CDR1 and CDR2 from the germline V gene are LNHNV and YYDKDF (reference sequence). This CDR3 has 18 residues. Trimming removed 3 bases from V and 4 bases from J; junction bases left unmatched: 8. The CDR3 spells CATSSPARLAGGTGELFF. The CDR3 DNA reads as TGTGCCACCAGCAGTCCAGCTCGACTAGCGGGAGGCACCGGGGAGCTGTTTTTT.

The CDR3 is CASSVGLAGNTGELFF. Written as DNA, the CDR3 is TGTGCCAGCAGCGTGGGACTAGCGGGGAACACCGGGGAGCTGTTTTTT. This rearrangement joins TRBV9 to TRBJ2-2, with 12 bases that match TRBD2. Looked up from germline, CDR1 is SGDLS and CDR2 is YYNGEE. The J segment lost 1 base and the V segment lost 2 bases, leaving 0 bases of the junction unmatched. This CDR3 is 16 amino acids long.

This rearrangement joins TRBV7-8 to TRBJ2-6, with D unresolved. The CDR3 is 17 amino acids. The germline V gene encodes CDR1 SGHVS and CDR2 FQNEAQ. The V end lost 1 base, the J end lost 0 bases, and 10 bases lay between the germline ends. This CDR3 is CASSLDYESSGANVLTF. CDR3 nucleotides: TGTGCCAGCAGCTTAGACTACGAGAGCTCTGGGGCCAACGTCCTGACTTTC.

There are many counts of this clonotype. The J gene is TRBJ2-3, the V gene TRBV6-6; the match to TRBD2 covers 8 bases. Germline-derived CDR1 and CDR2 are MNHNY and SVGAGI (reference sequence). The CDR3 contains 16 residues. V trimming: 7 bases; J trimming: 1 base; junction bases outside the gene matches: 10. CDR3 DNA sequence: TGTGCCAGCACCCCCCGGGGGGGCGGGGGCACAGATACGCAGTATTTT. Its translation is CASTPRGGGGTDTQYF.

This clonotype is categorized as medium-sized. The rearrangement joins TRBV12-3 or TRBV12-4 to TRBJ2-7; D is undetermined. CDR3 length equals 13 residues. Trimming pared 7 bases from V and 0 bases from J, leaving 10 bases between. The DNA for the CDR3 is TGTGCCAGCACCTTGGGAACCTCCTACGAGCAGTACTTC. Encoded protein: CASTLGTSYEQYF.

This clonotype was recorded many times. The rearrangement links TRBV28 to TRBJ2-1; D is undetermined. Germline values: CDR1 MDHEN, CDR2 SYDVKM. CDR3 length equals 14 residues. V gave up 3 bases and J gave up 1 base, with 7 bases separating them. The CDR3 coding sequence is TGTGCCAGCAGTTTTGGGGTGTCCTACAATGAGCAGTTCTTC. Its protein is CASSFGVSYNEQFF. Looking up the rest from reference TRBV28 and TRBJ2-1 gives the full variable domain: DVKVTQSSRYLVKRTGEKVFLECVQDMDHENMFWYRQDPGLGLRLIYFSYDVKMKEKGDIPEGYSVSREKKERFSLILESASTNQTSMYLCASSFGVSYNEQFFGPGTRLTVL.

This sequence joins TRBV12-3 or TRBV12-4 and TRBJ2-2; 7 bases agree with TRBD2. V lost 6 bases and J lost 5; bases outside the gene matches: 6. CDR3 length: 14 residues. The CDR3 loop is CASSQRGGTGELFF. Here the CDR3 DNA reads TGTGCCAGCAGCCAGCGGGGAGGGACCGGGGAGCTGTTTTTT.

The table lists this clonotype with a few counts. This chain links TRBV3-1 with TRBJ2-1; 10 bases match TRBD2. V gave up 3 bases and J gave up 2 bases; unmatched junction bases: 4. Germline V CDR1 and CDR2: LGHDT, YNNKEL (reference sequence). The CDR3 has 16 residues. The CDR3 protein is CASSHWGTSAYNEQFF. CDR3 DNA: TGTGCCAGCAGCCACTGGGGGACTAGCGCCTACAATGAGCAGTTCTTC.

The DNA of the CDR3 is TGTGCCAGCAGGGCGGGAGGGTACTACAATGAGCAGTTCTTC. Translation: CASRAGGYYNEQFF. V usage is TRBV7-6 and J usage is TRBJ2-1; TRBD2 aligns across 9 bases. J was trimmed by 3 bases and V by 6 bases; bases with no gene match: 3. The CDR3 consists of 14 residues. The V gene's germline CDR1 is SGHVS and CDR2 FNYEAQ. Full variable domain (missing parts from reference TRBV7-6 and TRBJ2-1): GAGVSQSPRYKVTKRGQDVALRCDPISGHVSLYWYRQALGQGPEFLTYFNYEAQQDKSGLPNDRFSAERPEGSISTLTIQRTEQRDSAMYRCASRAGGYYNEQFFGPGTRLTVL.

The chain couples TRBV29-1 to TRBJ2-3; 8 nucleotides match TRBD1. This CDR3 has 12 amino acids. From germline, CDR1 is SQVTM and CDR2 ANQGSEA. J lost 8 bases, V lost 6 bases, and 7 bases had no gene match. In DNA form, the CDR3 reads TGCAGCGTCACAGGGGGGCAGGCTACGCAGTATTTT. Translation: CSVTGGQATQYF.

This clonotype was found many times. V gene TRBV5-4 combines with J gene TRBJ1-1; D possibly corresponds to TRBD1 (5 bases). CDR3 length: 14 amino acids. Germline CDR1 and CDR2: SGHNT and YYREEE (reference sequence). The V gene lost 0 bases and the J gene lost 5 bases, with 11 bases spanning the gap. The CDR3 loop reads CASSLAQGRTEAFF. In nucleotides, the CDR3 is TGTGCCAGCAGCTTGGCCCAGGGAAGGACTGAAGCTTTCTTT.

This clonotype was detected a few times. The chain has TRBV11-2 and TRBJ1-3, with 7 bases fitting TRBD1. CDR1 is SGHAT and CDR2 is FQNNGV in the germline V gene. V shed 3 bases and J 7 bases; nucleotides not matched to a gene: 3. The CDR3 totals 13 residues. The CDR3 DNA is TGTGCCAGCAGCTTTGCAGGGGGGAACACCATATATTTT. Protein: CASSFAGGNTIYF.

This chain connects TRBV25-1 to TRBJ2-1; TRBD1 agrees at 10 bases. The length of the CDR3 is 16 residues. V lost 2 bases and J lost 9; bases outside the gene matches: 10. The germline V gene encodes CDR1 MGHDK and CDR2 SYGVNS. CDR3 residues: CASSEPGDRGLGEQFF. The CDR3 DNA follows: TGTGCCAGCAGTGAACCCGGGGACAGGGGTTTGGGTGAGCAGTTCTTC.

There are many counts of this clonotype. The chain has TRBV5-1 and TRBJ1-1; D remains ambiguous. Germline CDR1 and CDR2: SGHRS and YFSETQ. The ends were cut back, 0 bases at V and 1 base at J, with 7 bases in the middle. The CDR3 is 14 residues long. CDR3 DNA: TGCGCCAGCAGCTTGGAAGTAGGGAACACTGAAGCTTTCTTT. It translates to CASSLEVGNTEAFF.

The V gene is TRBV10-3, the J gene TRBJ1-3, with D unclear. The V gene lost 0 bases and the J gene lost 0 bases, with 3 bases spanning the gap. CDR3 size: 14 residues. Germline lookup yields CDR1 ENHRY and CDR2 SYGVKD. CDR3 nucleotide sequence: TGTGCCATCAGTGAGTCTGACTCTGGAAACACCATATATTTT. Its protein is CAISESDSGNTIYF.

The chain couples TRBV11-2 to TRBJ2-7, with a possible D match to TRBD2 (5 bases). CDR3 length: 13 residues. Germline CDR1 and CDR2: SGHAT and FQNNGV. V shed 4 bases and J shed 4 bases, with 11 bases lying between them. The CDR3 sequence: CASSSGRDYEQYF. CDR3 coding DNA: TGTGCCAGCAGCTCCGGACGGGATTACGAGCAGTACTTC.

In its sample, this clonotype was seen many times. The chain links TRBV6-5 to TRBJ1-5; D perhaps matches TRBD1 (5 bases). The CDR3 runs to 13 residues. The V gene lost 6 bases and the J gene lost 0 bases, with 6 bases spanning the gap. Per germline, CDR1 MNHEY and CDR2 SVGAGI. The CDR3 region has the DNA TGTGCCAGCAGGAGGGGTAGCAATCAGCCCCAGCATTTT. Encoded protein: CASRRGSNQPQHF.

The CDR3 DNA follows: TGTGCCAGCAGCTGGGGTGGGACTGCCTACAATGAGCAGTTCTTC. This codes for CASSWGGTAYNEQFF. The V call is TRBV7-8, the J call TRBJ2-1; weak D call: TRBD2 (6 bases). Germline V CDR1 and CDR2: SGHVS, FQNEAQ. The ends were cut back, 4 bases at V and 2 bases at J, with 12 bases in the middle. This CDR3 is 15 amino acids long.

This clonotype was recorded at least ten times. CDR3 amino acids: CASSFLASGANVLTF. Written as DNA, the CDR3 is TGTGCCAGCAGTTTTCTCGCTAGTGGGGCCAACGTCCTGACTTTC. The chain has TRBV28 and TRBJ2-6, with D uncertain. Germline-derived CDR1 and CDR2 are MDHEN and SYDVKM. The CDR3 spans 15 residues. V was pared by 3 bases and J by 3 bases, with 9 bases between.

This clonotype was counted between two and nine times. This chain joins TRBV3-1 and TRBJ2-1; D gene unclear. The germline gives CDR1 LGHDT, CDR2 YNNKEL (reference sequence). The CDR3 sequence is 13 residues long. The V gene lost 0 bases and the J gene lost 15 bases, with 15 bases spanning the gap. CDR3 DNA: TGTGCCAGCAGCCAAGACCTCTATGAAGTTCCGTTCTTC. It encodes CASSQDLYEVPFF.

A remark on this clonotype: A junction boundary mismatches the germline segment, possibly from a read error. The chain couples TRBV28 to TRBJ2-7; D unclear. Germline V lookup: CDR1 MDHEN, CDR2 SYDVKM. This CDR3 is 14 amino acids long. The CDR3 coding sequence is TGTGTCAGCAGCCCCTCGGTCAGCCACTACGAGCAGTACTTC. Its protein is CVSSPSVSHYEQYF.

This clonotype has only a few counts. The chain employs TRBV7-2 and TRBJ1-3; possibly TRBD1 for D (5 bases). The CDR3 is 15 residues long. The V gene lost 7 bases and the J gene lost 4 bases, with 17 bases spanning the gap. Germline CDR1 is SGHTA and CDR2 is FQGNSA. The CDR3 loop reads CASTLQQTAGNTIYF. In DNA form, the CDR3 reads TGTGCCAGCACACTACAACAGACAGCCGGAAACACCATATATTTT.

The chain joins TRBV30 to TRBJ2-3; 8 positions match TRBD2. The V gene's germline CDR1 is GTSNPN and CDR2 SVGIG (reference sequence). V was clipped by 3 bases and J by 3 bases; unmatched bases: 5. The CDR3 extends over 14 amino acids. CDR3 protein: CAWRSGRGTDTQYF. The CDR3 nucleotides read TGTGCCTGGAGGAGCGGGAGAGGGACAGATACGCAGTATTTT.